Sequencing of this T cell receptor (beta chain) was carried out in a study of T cells in severe cutaneous drug reactions. The CDR3 is made up of 16 amino acids. CDR1 and CDR2 from the germline V gene are ENHRY and SYGVKD. The patients sequenced had a carbamazepine-induced Stevens-Johnson syndrome or toxic epidermal necrolysis reaction. TCR subtype-specific primers in iRepertoire multiplex PCR prepared libraries for bulk and single-cell sequencing. No DNA is given; TCRdb re-called the multiplex PCR reads and lists each CDR3 protein once. This sample's table has approximately 6,900 distinct CDR3 sequences.

Sequenced input: cells from a skin blister. This clonotype originated in a human donor with toxic epidermal necrolysis, a severe cutaneous drug reaction. The V call is TRBV10-3, the J call TRBJ2-7; absent DNA, TCRdb's TRBD2 call cannot be checked. CDR3 region: CAIRKTSGASSYEQYF.